What follows are 30 T cell receptor beta chains derived from one specimen sequenced in a study of CD8+ T cells in alopecia areata. RNA was extracted and reverse transcribed into cDNA as the sequencing template. The assay was immunoSEQ multiplex PCR, and TCRdb's table has in-frame clones only and misses some. The sample contains about 190,000 clones, roughly 70% of which appear only once. The treatment was: oral pan-JAK inhibitor, 5-10 mg twice daily. The starting material was CD4+ T cells sorted from blood, obtained at roughly week 49, from a patient treated with tofacitinib. Receptor source: a human donor with alopecia areata.

J is TRBJ1-2 and V is TRBV7-9; a possible D gene is TRBD1 (5 bases). The CDR3 is 17 residues long. Trimming pared 2 bases from V and 1 base from J, leaving 17 bases between. Looked up from germline, CDR1 is SEHNR and CDR2 is FQNEAQ (reference sequence). CDR3 DNA sequence: TGTGCCAGCAGCTTAATCCAGGGACCTACAGTTAACTATGGCTACACCTTC. It yields the protein CASSLIQGPTVNYGYTF.

This clone was observed a single time. V usage is TRBV9 and J usage is TRBJ1-2, with a weak D call TRBD1 (5 bases). V gave up 3 bases and J gave up 0 bases, with 12 bases separating them. The CDR3 is 15 amino acids. CDR1 and CDR2 (germline): SGDLS, YYNGEE. The CDR3 region has the DNA TGTGCCAGCAGCGGACGGACATCCACTAACTATGGCTACACCTTC. Translating it yields CASSGRTSTNYGYTF.

The chain joins TRBV15 to TRBJ1-2, with unresolved D. The V gene lost 5 bases and the J gene lost 2 bases, with 9 bases spanning the gap. From germline, CDR1 is LNHNV and CDR2 YYDKDF (reference sequence). There are 13 residues in the CDR3. The CDR3: CATSGDKNYGYTF. In DNA, the CDR3 is TGTGCCACCAGCGGCGACAAGAACTATGGCTACACCTTC.

V and J are TRBV2 and TRBJ1-2; no definite D call. The CDR3 sequence is 14 residues long. CDR1 and CDR2 from the germline V gene are SNHLY and FYNNEI. Trimming shortened V by 5 bases and J by 6 bases, and 16 bases separated the two germline ends. DNA for the CDR3: TGTGCCAGCAGTCCCCGGGAAGGGCTGGATGGCTACACCTTC. This encodes CASSPREGLDGYTF.

This clone has only a few counts. This chain joins TRBV11-2 and TRBJ1-1; D gene ambiguous. This CDR3 has 11 residues. Looked up from germline, CDR1 is SGHAT and CDR2 is FQNNGV. V dropped 1 base and J dropped 10 bases, with 7 bases sitting between them. The CDR3 reads CASSLASVAFF. CDR3 nucleotide sequence: TGTGCCAGCAGCTTAGCGTCAGTAGCTTTCTTT.

This chain joins TRBV5-6 and TRBJ2-7, with D hard to call. This CDR3 is 13 amino acids long. V lost 5 bases and J lost 6, with 15 bases in between. The V gene's germline CDR1 is SGHDT and CDR2 YYEEEE. This chain's CDR3 is CASSRGFQAEQYF. The CDR3 DNA reads as TGTGCCAGCAGTCGAGGTTTCCAGGCCGAGCAGTACTTC.

J is TRBJ1-2 and V is TRBV5-6; 8 bases align to TRBD1. The CDR3 has 15 amino acids. V lost 4 bases to trimming and J lost 4 bases; unmatched junction nucleotides: 9. The V gene's germline CDR1 is SGHDT and CDR2 YYEEEE. The CDR3 here is CASSVQGAPSYGYTF. The CDR3, as DNA: TGTGCCAGCAGCGTCCAGGGGGCGCCTAGCTATGGCTACACCTTC.

This clone was recorded many times. One end of the junction is discordant with germline, which a read error may explain. This rearrangement joins TRBV11-2 to TRBJ2-3; maybe TRBD2 (6 bases). From germline, CDR1 is SGHAT and CDR2 FQNNGV. The CDR3 extends over 15 amino acids. The DNA of the CDR3 is TGTGCCAGCAGCCTAGACACTCGGGGGACAGATACGCAGTATTTT. It is translated as CASSLDTRGTDTQYF.

The chain is built from TRBV15 and TRBJ2-1, with a tentative D call TRBD1 (6 bases). Germline V lookup: CDR1 LNHNV, CDR2 YYDKDF (reference sequence). The CDR3 totals 13 residues. V shed 4 bases and J shed 4 bases, with 8 bases lying between them. The CDR3 DNA is TGTGCCACCAGCAAAGGGGGTTACAATGAGCAGTTCTTC. Amino acid sequence: CATSKGGYNEQFF.

The chain has TRBV7-3 and TRBJ2-3; 10 nucleotides match TRBD2. Germline CDR1 reads SGHTA; CDR2 reads FQGTGA. V gave up 4 bases and J gave up 3 bases; unmatched junction bases: 4. CDR3 length: 15 residues. The CDR3 nucleotides are TGTGCCAGCAGCTCCGTAGCGGGGGGTACAGATACGCAGTATTTT. It yields the protein CASSSVAGGTDTQYF.

The CDR3 bases are TGCAGCGTTGAGGGCTTGACAGGGAACACTGAAGCTTTCTTT. This gives the protein CSVEGLTGNTEAFF. The J gene is TRBJ1-1, the V gene TRBV29-1; D may be TRBD1 (6 bases). Germline values: CDR1 SQVTM, CDR2 ANQGSEA. The length of the CDR3 is 14 residues. Trimming pared 3 bases from V and 1 base from J, leaving 12 bases between.

The rearrangement joins TRBV29-1 to TRBJ1-2, with TRBD1 as a possible D gene (5 bases). Germline-derived CDR1 and CDR2 are SQVTM and ANQGSEA. The CDR3 extends over 14 amino acids. The V end was cut by 6 bases, the J end by 0 bases, with 14 bases between. CDR3: CSVLGTVANYGYTF. In nucleotides, the CDR3 is TGCAGCGTGCTCGGGACCGTCGCTAACTATGGCTACACCTTC. Full variable domain (remainder filled in from reference TRBV29-1 and TRBJ1-2): SAVISQKPSRDICQRGTSLTIQCQVDSQVTMMFWYRQQPGQSLTLIATANQGSEATYESGFVIDKFPISRPNLTFSTLTVSNMSPEDSSIYLCSVLGTVANYGYTFGSGTRLTVV.

This clone has only a few counts. V usage is TRBV29-1 and J usage is TRBJ2-3; 9 nucleotides agree with TRBD1. This CDR3 comprises 15 residues. Germline V lookup: CDR1 SQVTM, CDR2 ANQGSEA. V lost 6 bases to trimming and J lost 2 bases; unmatched junction nucleotides: 9. The CDR3 sequence: CSVERTGANTDTQYF. The CDR3 DNA reads TGCAGCGTAGAAAGGACAGGGGCTAACACAGATACGCAGTATTTT.

The chain couples TRBV25-1 to TRBJ1-6; 8 bases match TRBD1. V trimming: 3 bases; J trimming: 10 bases; junction bases outside the gene matches: 8. This CDR3 has 15 amino acids. Germline V CDR1 and CDR2: MGHDK, SYGVNS. The CDR3 here is CASSENRDRYSPLHF. For the CDR3, the DNA is TGTGCCAGCAGTGAGAATCGGGACAGGTACTCACCCCTCCACTTT.

V is TRBV5-1 and J is TRBJ2-6; no firm D call. V lost 4 bases and J lost 0, with 14 bases in between. Germline V lookup: CDR1 SGHRS, CDR2 YFSETQ. The CDR3 is made up of 17 amino acids. CDR3 nucleotides: TGCGCCAGCAGCCGTACCACGAGTGGCTCTGGGGCCAACGTCCTGACTTTC. This sequence encodes CASSRTTSGSGANVLTF.

The chain links TRBV15 to TRBJ1-2; 7 bases fit TRBD1. This CDR3 has 16 residues. CDR1 LNHNV and CDR2 YYDKDF come from the germline V gene (reference sequence). Trimming at V came to 2 bases and at J to 1 base, leaving 7 bases not matched to a gene. The CDR3 sequence: CATSRQRGGGNYGYTF. CDR3 nucleotide sequence: TGTGCCACCAGCAGACAAAGAGGGGGCGGTAACTATGGCTACACCTTC.

The rearrangement uses TRBV2 and TRBJ2-5; 8 positions match TRBD1. Germline loops: CDR1 SNHLY, CDR2 FYNNEI. The CDR3 is made up of 14 amino acids. Losses at the gene ends were 7 bases for V and 5 bases for J; bases not matched to a gene: 9. The CDR3 protein is CASTGGQGRETQYF. The CDR3 DNA follows: TGTGCCAGCACCGGAGGACAGGGAAGGGAGACCCAGTACTTC.

The chain is built from TRBV15 and TRBJ1-4; 10 bases agree with TRBD1. The CDR3 contains 15 residues. Germline CDR1 reads LNHNV; CDR2 reads YYDKDF (reference sequence). The J segment lost 8 bases and the V segment lost 2 bases, leaving 5 bases of the junction unmatched. The CDR3 protein is CATSRSGTGDEKLFF. CDR3 coding DNA: TGTGCCACCAGCAGAAGCGGGACAGGGGACGAAAAACTGTTTTTT.

This clone was seen a handful of times. This chain joins TRBV7-2 and TRBJ1-5; TRBD1 is a possible D gene (6 bases). V shed 6 bases and J shed 3 bases, with 12 bases lying between them. The germline CDR1 and CDR2 sequences are SGHTA and FQGNSA. This CDR3 region has 14 residues. The CDR3 sequence is CASSSGQHNQPQHF. The CDR3 DNA is TGTGCCAGCAGTTCGGGACAACACAATCAGCCCCAGCATTTT.

In its sample, this clone was seen a few times. This chain connects TRBV7-2 to TRBJ1-2; D remains unclear. Germline-derived CDR1 and CDR2 are SGHTA and FQGNSA. The ends were cut back, 2 bases at V and 2 bases at J, with 6 bases in the middle. This CDR3 region has 13 residues. The CDR3 DNA sequence: TGTGCCAGCAGCTTACCGGGAAACTATGGCTACACCTTC. This codes for CASSLPGNYGYTF.

This sequence joins TRBV27 and TRBJ1-6; D is perhaps TRBD1 (6 bases). The V and J ends lost 6 bases and 5 bases respectively, with 17 bases between them. This CDR3 is built from 16 residues. Germline V gene data show CDR1 as MNHEY and CDR2 as SMNVEV (reference sequence). CDR3 coding DNA: TGTGCCAGCAGACCTCTGGGGGGGGCCGATAATTCACCCCTCCACTTT. Encoded protein: CASRPLGGADNSPLHF.

The J gene is TRBJ1-2, the V gene TRBV29-1, with 11 bases identical to TRBD1. V trimming: 4 bases; J trimming: 5 bases; junction bases outside the gene matches: 6. The length of the CDR3 is 14 residues. Germline V gene data show CDR1 as SQVTM and CDR2 as ANQGSEA. As DNA, the CDR3 is TGCAGCGTTGGAGGACAGGGGGCAGGGTATGGCTACACCTTC. Protein product: CSVGGQGAGYGYTF.

A few counts support this clone. The chain uses TRBV29-1 and TRBJ2-3; TRBD2 matches 11 bases. The CDR3 loop spans 13 amino acids. The germline V gene has CDR1 SQVTM and CDR2 ANQGSEA. Trimming cost V 6 bases and J 5 bases; bases outside gene matches: 4. CDR3 sequence reads: CSVLAGGLDTQYF. In DNA, the CDR3 is TGCAGCGTCCTAGCGGGGGGCTTAGATACGCAGTATTTT.

The V gene is TRBV7-2, the J gene TRBJ1-2, with unresolved D. This CDR3 has 13 residues. The V end lost 4 bases, the J end lost 1 base, and 7 bases lay between the germline ends. The V gene's germline CDR1 is SGHTA and CDR2 FQGNSA. The CDR3 DNA sequence: TGTGCCAGCAGCTCAGGATTTAACTATGGCTACACCTTC. The encoded protein is CASSSGFNYGYTF.

The CDR3 region is CSVASPGTGELFF. In DNA, the CDR3 is TGCAGCGTTGCTTCTCCGGGCACCGGGGAGCTGTTTTTT. V is TRBV29-1 and J is TRBJ2-2; D call uncertain. V was clipped by 4 bases and J by 4 bases, with 10 bases between them. This CDR3 has 13 amino acids. Germline-derived CDR1 and CDR2 are SQVTM and ANQGSEA.

CDR3 region: CASSQGLAGGPVDTQYF. For the CDR3, the DNA is TGCGCCAGCAGCCAAGGACTAGCGGGGGGGCCAGTAGATACGCAGTATTTT. The V gene is TRBV4-3, the J gene TRBJ2-3; 14 bases are a match to TRBD2. Unmatched junction bases numbered 5, after V lost 1 base and J lost 5 bases. There are 17 residues in the CDR3. The germline gives CDR1 LGHNA, CDR2 YSLEER.

The rearrangement joins TRBV7-2 to TRBJ1-2; D remains ambiguous. The CDR3 is made up of 14 amino acids. Germline lookup yields CDR1 SGHTA and CDR2 FQGNSA. V lost 0 bases and J lost 6, with 11 bases in between. CDR3 protein: CASSLARRTHGYTF. The DNA of the CDR3 is TGTGCCAGCAGCTTAGCGCGGCGGACTCATGGCTACACCTTC.

This chain joins TRBV6-1 and TRBJ2-7; the D is unclear. Germline values: CDR1 MNHNS, CDR2 SASEGT. The ends were cut back, 8 bases at V and 3 bases at J, with 17 bases in the middle. The CDR3 totals 14 residues. The CDR3 DNA follows: TGTGCCAGCCACCAAGGAATGGGGTTCTACGAGCAGTACTTC. Its protein is CASHQGMGFYEQYF.

The chain is built from TRBV7-9 and TRBJ1-5; TRBD1 agrees at 7 bases. The germline gives CDR1 SEHNR, CDR2 FQNEAQ (reference sequence). Unmatched junction bases numbered 7, after V lost 5 bases and J lost 3 bases. CDR3 size: 15 residues. CDR3 protein: CASSDGGGSNQPQHF. For the CDR3, the DNA is TGTGCCAGCAGCGATGGAGGGGGCTCCAATCAGCCCCAGCATTTT.

CDR3 residues: CASSEALTRTKRSSYEQYF. The CDR3 DNA reads as TGTGCCAGCAGTGAAGCGTTAACCCGGACTAAGCGGTCCTCCTACGAGCAGTACTTC. This chain joins TRBV2 and TRBJ2-7, with TRBD2 as a possible D gene (6 bases). Trimming took off 0 bases at V and 0 bases at J, with 21 bases between the two ends. Per the germline V gene, CDR1 is SNHLY and CDR2 is FYNNEI. There are 19 residues in the CDR3.